Each of the 4 T cell receptor beta chains below was sequenced from the same sample in a study of OX40 agonist ivuxolimab in advanced cancers. TCRdb keeps only in-frame clones here, not all; method: immunoSEQ multiplex PCR. The table includes around 26,000 clones, about nine tenths detected once. This sample comprised CD4+ or CD8+ T cells sorted from blood, obtained in a trial of the OX40 agonist ivuxolimab. The receptors stem from an adult with an advanced solid tumor such as melanoma, head and neck, liver or kidney cancer.

The chain has TRBV27 and TRBJ1-6, with D hard to call. Germline loops: CDR1 MNHEY, CDR2 SMNVEV (reference sequence). Trimming took off 0 bases at V and 4 bases at J, with 1 base between the two ends. The CDR3 is made up of 13 amino acids. In nucleotides, the CDR3 is TGTGCCAGCAGTTTATCTTATAATTCACCCCTCCACTTT. Its translation is CASSLSYNSPLHF.

The V gene is TRBV6-5, the J gene TRBJ1-1; D unclear. Germline values: CDR1 MNHEY, CDR2 SVGAGI. The germline V and J ends were trimmed by 0 bases and 3 bases, with 5 bases remaining between them. The length of the CDR3 is 13 residues. The CDR3 region is CASSYSEYTEAFF. The CDR3 coding sequence is TGTGCCAGCAGTTACTCGGAGTACACTGAAGCTTTCTTT.

V usage is TRBV27 and J usage is TRBJ2-7; 11 bases align to TRBD2. This CDR3 comprises 15 residues. V shed 6 bases, J shed 0 bases, and the junction held 4 bases outside the gene matches. Per germline, CDR1 MNHEY and CDR2 SMNVEV (reference sequence). The CDR3 bases are TGTGCCAGCAGGCAACTAGCGGGGGACTCCTACGAGCAGTACTTC. Encoded protein: CASRQLAGDSYEQYF.

The chain links TRBV30 to TRBJ1-1; no clear D gene. Trimming pared 2 bases from V and 5 bases from J, leaving 6 bases between. Germline CDR1 and CDR2: GTSNPN and SVGIG (reference sequence). The CDR3 runs 11 residues. The chain's CDR3 is CAWSTVTEAFF. CDR3 DNA: TGTGCCTGGAGTACCGTGACTGAAGCTTTCTTT.